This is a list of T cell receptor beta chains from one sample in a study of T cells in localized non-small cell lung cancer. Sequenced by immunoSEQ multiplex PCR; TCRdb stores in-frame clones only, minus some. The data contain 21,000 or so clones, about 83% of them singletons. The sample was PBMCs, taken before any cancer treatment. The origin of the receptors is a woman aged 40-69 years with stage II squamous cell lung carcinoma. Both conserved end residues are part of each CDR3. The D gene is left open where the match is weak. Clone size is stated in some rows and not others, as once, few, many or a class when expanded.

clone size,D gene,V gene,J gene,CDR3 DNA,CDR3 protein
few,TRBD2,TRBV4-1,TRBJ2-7,TGCGCCAGCAGCCAAGCTCCCTTCCGACTAGCGCGCTCCTACGAGCAGTACTTC,CASSQAPFRLARSYEQYF
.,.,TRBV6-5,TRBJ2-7,TGTGCCAGCAGAGGTAGGCCAGGAGCCTACGAGCAGTACTTC,CASRGRPGAYEQYF
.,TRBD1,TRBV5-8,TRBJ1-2,TGTGCCAGCAGCTGGCTGGGGACAGGGGGTAACTATGGCTACACCTTC,CASSWLGTGGNYGYTF
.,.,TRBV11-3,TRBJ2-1,TGTGCCGTTAGGGGGAGGGGAAATGAGCAGTTCTTC,CAVRGRGNEQFF
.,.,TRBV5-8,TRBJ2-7,TGTGCCAGCAGCCCCTCGGGCGTCCACGAGCAGTACTTC,CASSPSGVHEQYF
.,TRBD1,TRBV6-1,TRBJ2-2,TGTGCCACCCGAACAGGGACAGGGAACACCGGGGAGCTGTTTTTT,CATRTGTGNTGELFF
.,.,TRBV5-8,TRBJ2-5,TGTGCCAGCAGTATCGAGACCCAGTACTTC,CASSIETQYF
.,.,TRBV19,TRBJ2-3,TGTGCCAGTAGTATAGGTTGGGGCACGCAGTATTTT,CASSIGWGTQYF
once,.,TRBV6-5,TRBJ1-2,TGTGCCAGCAGCCACGGACCAGACTATGGCTACACCTTC,CASSHGPDYGYTF
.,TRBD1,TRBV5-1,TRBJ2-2,TGCGCCAGCAGCTTGAGCCAGGGGGCACACGGGGAGCTGTTTTTT,CASSLSQGAHGELFF
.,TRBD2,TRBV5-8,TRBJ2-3,TGTGCCAGCAGCGCCGGGAGCGGGAGGGGCGCATCCACAGATACGCAGTATTTT,CASSAGSGRGASTDTQYF
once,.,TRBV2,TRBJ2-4,TGTGCCAGCAGTGAATTTGACCGCGGTGGGGAGTACTTC,CASSEFDRGGEYF
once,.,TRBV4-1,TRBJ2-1,TGCGCCAGCAGCCCCCCCTGGGATGAGCAGTTCTTC,CASSPPWDEQFF
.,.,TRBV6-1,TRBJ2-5,TGTGCCAGCAGTGAAGCGGGGGCGGGCCAAGAGACCCAGTACTTC,CASSEAGAGQETQYF
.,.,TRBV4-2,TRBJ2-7,TGTGCCAGCAGCCAAGAGGTCCCCTCCTACGAGCAGTACTTC,CASSQEVPSYEQYF
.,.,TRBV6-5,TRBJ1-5,TGTGCCAGCGCGGACACGACTAGCAATCAGCCCCAGCATTTT,CASADTTSNQPQHF
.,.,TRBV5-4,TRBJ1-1,TGTGCCAGCAGCCCTGGGGCATTGGGCACTGAAGCTTTCTTT,CASSPGALGTEAFF
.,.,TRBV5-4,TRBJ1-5,TGTGCCAGCAGCCTGGATCAGCCCCAGCATTTT,CASSLDQPQHF
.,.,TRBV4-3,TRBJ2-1,TGCGCCAGCAGCCAAGTCGGAGGAGCGGGTGAGCAGTTCTTC,CASSQVGGAGEQFF
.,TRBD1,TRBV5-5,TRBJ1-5,TGTGCCAGCAGCCTGACAGGGTACCAGCCCCAGCATTTT,CASSLTGYQPQHF
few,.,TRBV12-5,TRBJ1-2,TGTGCTAGTGGTTTGGCTCAGCCGCCGGGCTACACCTTC,CASGLAQPPGYTF
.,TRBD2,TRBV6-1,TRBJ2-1,TGTGCCAGCAGCCTCCGACTAGCGGGCTACAATGAGCAGTTCTTC,CASSLRLAGYNEQFF
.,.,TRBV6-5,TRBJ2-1,TGTGCCAGCACCCCACCGGGCACTATGAATGAGCAGTTCTTC,CASTPPGTMNEQFF
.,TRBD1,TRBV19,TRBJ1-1,TGTGCCAGTAGGACAGGGGGAGACACTGAAGCTTTCTTT,CASRTGGDTEAFF
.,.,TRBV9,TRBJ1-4,TGTGCCAGCAGCGCCCGGGGGCTCGGGGATGAAAAACTGTTTTTT,CASSARGLGDEKLFF
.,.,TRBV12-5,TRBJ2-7,TGTGCTAGTGGTCGGTCAGGGGCCAACGAGCAGTACTTC,CASGRSGANEQYF
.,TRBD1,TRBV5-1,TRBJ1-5,TGCGCCAGCAGCTTGGAAGGGACAGGGGGTCAGCCCCAGCATTTT,CASSLEGTGGQPQHF
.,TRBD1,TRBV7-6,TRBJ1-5,TGTGCCAGCAGCTTAACAGGGGCAGATCAGCCCCAGCATTTT,CASSLTGADQPQHF
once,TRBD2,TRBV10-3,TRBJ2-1,TGTGCCATCAGCGTACTAGCGGGAGGCTACAATGAGCAGTTCTTC,CAISVLAGGYNEQFF
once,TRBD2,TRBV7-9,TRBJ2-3,TGTGCCAGCAGCTTCGGACTAGCGGAGCACACAGATACGCAGTATTTT,CASSFGLAEHTDTQYF
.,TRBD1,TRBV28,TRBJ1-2,TGTGCCAGCAGGCTCCGGGACAGGGGCTATGGCTACACCTTC,CASRLRDRGYGYTF
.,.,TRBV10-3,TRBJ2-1,TGTGCCATCAGTATGGGGACTGAGCAGTTCTTC,CAISMGTEQFF
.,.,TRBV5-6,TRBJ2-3,TGTGCCAGCAGCCCACGCGTTTGGGGAGATACGCAGTATTTT,CASSPRVWGDTQYF
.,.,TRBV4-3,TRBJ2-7,TGCGCCAGCAGCAGGGGGGAGGGAGGTGAGCAGTACTTC,CASSRGEGGEQYF
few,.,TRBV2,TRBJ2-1,TGTGCCAGCAGTCCGACAGTCACGGTACATGAGCAGTTCTTC,CASSPTVTVHEQFF
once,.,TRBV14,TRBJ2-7,TGTGCCAGCAGCCTGGGTTGGGGGAGCTCCTACGAGCAGTACTTC,CASSLGWGSSYEQYF
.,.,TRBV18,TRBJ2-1,TGTGCCAGCTCACCACCGGTAACCTCCAATGAGCAGTTCTTC,CASSPPVTSNEQFF
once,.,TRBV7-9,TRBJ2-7,TGTGCCAGCAACCTCCCTGGCACCGAGCAGTACTTC,CASNLPGTEQYF
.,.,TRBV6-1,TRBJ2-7,TGTGCCAGCAGTGAAGTGTTTCAGAGCGTGTACGAGCAGTACTTC,CASSEVFQSVYEQYF
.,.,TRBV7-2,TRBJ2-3,TGTGCCAGCAGCCCCATGGTAGCAGATACGCAGTATTTT,CASSPMVADTQYF
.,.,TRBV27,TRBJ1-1,TGTGCCAGCAGTTCTTATGGAGAAACTGAAGCTTTCTTT,CASSSYGETEAFF